Listed below are T cell receptor beta chains from one sample, sequenced in a study of blood T cell repertoires in COVID-19. TCRdb's copy holds only in-frame clones and misses some; the assay was immunoSEQ multiplex PCR. The sample comprises 110,000 to 150,000 clones, almost 90% of which are singletons, and under 12% rests with the top ten. Sequenced sample: peripheral blood. These TCRs come from a man aged 45-65 years with active or convalescent COVID-19. Each CDR3 is given with its conserved first and last residue. The order of the fields is D gene, V gene, J gene, clone size, CDR3 DNA, CDR3 protein. The D gene is left open where the match is weak. Clone size is given for some rows only: seen once, a few or many times, or a class if the clone is expanded.

TRBD2	TRBV5-1	TRBJ2-7	NA	TGCGCCAGCAGCCCGGGAGGCACCGGGACTAGCGGGAGGAGGAACGAGCAGTACTTC	CASSPGGTGTSGRRNEQYF
TRBD1	TRBV7-9	TRBJ1-2	NA	TGTGCCAGCAGCTCGACAGGGTTCGCTTACACCTTC	CASSSTGFAYTF
TRBD1	TRBV28	TRBJ2-4	NA	TGTGCCAGCAGCCACTACGGGACAGGGAAGGACATTCAGTACTTC	CASSHYGTGKDIQYF
TRBD1	TRBV2	TRBJ1-3	NA	TGTGCCAGCAGAGACAGGGCCCCTGGAAACACCATATATTTT	CASRDRAPGNTIYF
NA	TRBV7-9	TRBJ1-5	NA	TGTGCCAGCAGCTTAGCCCGGAACAGGGATAGCAATCAGCCCCAGCATTTT	CASSLARNRDSNQPQHF
NA	TRBV27	TRBJ2-7	NA	TGTGCCAGCACGGAGTCGACGGACGAGCAGTACTTC	CASTESTDEQYF
TRBD1	TRBV5-1	TRBJ2-7	NA	TGCGCCAGCAGCCCGGACAGGGAGTACGAGCAGTACTTC	CASSPDREYEQYF
TRBD2	TRBV28	TRBJ2-5	NA	TGTGCCAGCAGTGCCTTCCCCGGGACTAGCGGGAGAATGGAGACCCAGTACTTC	CASSAFPGTSGRMETQYF
NA	TRBV29-1	TRBJ2-1	NA	TGCAGCGTACAAGAGGGCCCTAGCAATGAGCAGTTCTTC	CSVQEGPSNEQFF
TRBD1	TRBV10-3	TRBJ1-2	NA	TGTGCCATCAGAGAAGGACAGGGGGACGGCTACACCTTC	CAIREGQGDGYTF
TRBD2	TRBV5-1	TRBJ2-6	NA	TGCGCCAGCAGCCCGAGACTAGCGAACGGGGCCAACGTCCTGACTTTC	CASSPRLANGANVLTF
TRBD2	TRBV9	TRBJ2-5	NA	TGTGCCAGCAGCGGAGATAGCGGGAGAGGAATGGAGACCCAGTACTTC	CASSGDSGRGMETQYF
TRBD2	TRBV24-1	TRBJ2-3	NA	TGTGCCACCAGTGTCCGGACTAGCGGCACAGATACGCAGTATTTT	CATSVRTSGTDTQYF
TRBD1	TRBV2	TRBJ2-2	NA	TGTGCCAGCAGTACCGGGACAGCGTCCACCGGGGAGCTGTTTTTT	CASSTGTASTGELFF
TRBD2	TRBV7-6	TRBJ2-7	NA	TGTGCCAGCAGCCAGCGGGGGGGGCGGGACGAGCAGTACTTC	CASSQRGGRDEQYF
TRBD1	TRBV18	TRBJ2-2	few	TGTGCCAGCTCACCACTCTTTGACAGGGGGCTCACCGGGGAGCTGTTTTTT	CASSPLFDRGLTGELFF
TRBD1	TRBV2	TRBJ1-5	NA	TGTGCCAGCAGTGATTATGGACAGGGAGGCCAGCCCCAGCATTTT	CASSDYGQGGQPQHF
TRBD1	TRBV5-1	TRBJ1-5	NA	TGCGCCAGCAGCTTGGACAGGGGGGGTCAGCCCCAGCATTTT	CASSLDRGGQPQHF
TRBD1	TRBV7-8	TRBJ1-4	NA	TGTGCCAGCAGCTTACGGGGCGTGGAGGGGGCGTCTAATGAAAAACTGTTTTTT	CASSLRGVEGASNEKLFF